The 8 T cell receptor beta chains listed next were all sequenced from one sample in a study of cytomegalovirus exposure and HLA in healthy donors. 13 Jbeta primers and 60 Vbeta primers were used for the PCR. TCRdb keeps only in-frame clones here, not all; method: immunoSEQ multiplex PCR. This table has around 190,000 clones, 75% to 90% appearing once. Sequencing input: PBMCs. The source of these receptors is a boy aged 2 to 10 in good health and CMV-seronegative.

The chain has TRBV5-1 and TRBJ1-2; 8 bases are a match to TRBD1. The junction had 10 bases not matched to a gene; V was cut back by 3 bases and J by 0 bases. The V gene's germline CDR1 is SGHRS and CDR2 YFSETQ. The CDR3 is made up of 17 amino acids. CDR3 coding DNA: TGCGCCAGCAGCTGGGGAGGCAGGGGGCTAGCTAACTATGGCTACACCTTC. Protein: CASSWGGRGLANYGYTF.

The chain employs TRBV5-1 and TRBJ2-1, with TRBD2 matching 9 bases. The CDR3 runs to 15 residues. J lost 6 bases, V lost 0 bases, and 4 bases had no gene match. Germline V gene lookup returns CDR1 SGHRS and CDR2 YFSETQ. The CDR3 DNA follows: TGCGCCAGCAGCTTGGGCGGGAGGGCCCTCAATGAGCAGTTCTTC. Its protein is CASSLGGRALNEQFF. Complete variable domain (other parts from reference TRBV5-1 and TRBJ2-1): KAGVTQTPRYLIKTRGQQVTLSCSPISGHRSVSWYQQTPGQGLQFLFEYFSETQRNKGNFPGRFSGRQFSNSRSEMNVSTLELGDSALYLCASSLGGRALNEQFFGPGTRLTVL.

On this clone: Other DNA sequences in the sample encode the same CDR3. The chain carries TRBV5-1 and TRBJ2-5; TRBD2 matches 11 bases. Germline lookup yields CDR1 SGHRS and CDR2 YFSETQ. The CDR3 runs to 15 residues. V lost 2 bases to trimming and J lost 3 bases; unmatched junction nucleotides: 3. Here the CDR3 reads CASSLTSGGEETQYF. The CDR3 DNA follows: TGCGCCAGCAGCTTAACTAGCGGGGGAGAAGAGACCCAGTACTTC.

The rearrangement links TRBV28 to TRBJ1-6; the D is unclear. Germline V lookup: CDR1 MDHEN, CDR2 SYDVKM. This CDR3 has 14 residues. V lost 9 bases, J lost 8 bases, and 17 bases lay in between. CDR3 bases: TGTGCCAGTTATCCGGGGAGGGTTCATTCACCCCTCCACTTT. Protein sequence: CASYPGRVHSPLHF.

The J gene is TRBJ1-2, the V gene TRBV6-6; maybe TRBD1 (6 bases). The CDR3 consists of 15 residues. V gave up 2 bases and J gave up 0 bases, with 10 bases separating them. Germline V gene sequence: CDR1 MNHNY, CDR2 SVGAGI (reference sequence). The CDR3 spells CASSYPGTTNYGYTF. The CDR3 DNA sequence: TGTGCCAGCAGTTACCCCGGGACAACTAACTATGGCTACACCTTC.

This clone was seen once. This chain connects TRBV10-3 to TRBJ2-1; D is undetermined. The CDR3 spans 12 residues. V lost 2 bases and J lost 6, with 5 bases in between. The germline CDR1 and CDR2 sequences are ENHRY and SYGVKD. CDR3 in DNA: TGTGCCATCAGTGAGAACGGCAATGAGCAGTTCTTC. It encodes CAISENGNEQFF.

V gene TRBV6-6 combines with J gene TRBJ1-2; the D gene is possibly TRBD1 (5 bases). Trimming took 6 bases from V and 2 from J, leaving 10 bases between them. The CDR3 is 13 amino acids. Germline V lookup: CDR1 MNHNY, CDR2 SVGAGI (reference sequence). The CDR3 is CASSKTVNYGYTF. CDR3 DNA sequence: TGTGCCAGCAGCAAGACAGTAAACTATGGCTACACCTTC.

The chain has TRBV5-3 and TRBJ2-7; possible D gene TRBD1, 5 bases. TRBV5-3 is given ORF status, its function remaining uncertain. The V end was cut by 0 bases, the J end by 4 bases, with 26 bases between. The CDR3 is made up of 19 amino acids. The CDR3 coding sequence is TGTGCCAGAAGCTTGGTATTCCTATTCGGGCAGGGTAGTAGTTACGAGCAGTACTTC. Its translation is CARSLVFLFGQGSSYEQYF.